A selection of T cell receptor beta chains follows, all from one sample in a study of T cells in Graves' hyperthyroidism and ophthalmopathy. TCRdb used MiXCR to reprocess the multiplex PCR reads, holding one entry per CDR3 protein. The table includes fewer than 350,000 distinct CDR3 sequences, around 15% detected once. The sample taken for sequencing was blood. These receptors all stem from a woman aged 40 to 50 with Graves' hyperthyroidism. The CDR3 runs from the conserved cysteine through the conserved F or W. A D gene is named only where the DNA matches it firmly. Where a row states a size, it is once, few, many or the class of an expanded clone; other rows omit it.

j_call | d_call | clone_size | v_call | cdr3_nt | cdr3_aa
TRBJ2-5 | - | many | TRBV20-1 | TGCAGTGCTAGACCGGGAACAGATAGGGGGGAGACCCAGTACTTC | CSARPGTDRGETQYF
TRBJ1-1 | - | - | TRBV4-1 | TGCGCCAGCAGCCAACAAAACTTCCGGAGGAACACTGAAGCTTTCTTT | CASSQQNFRRNTEAFF
TRBJ2-5 | TRBD1 | few | TRBV14 | TGTGCCAGCAGCCAAGATATGGGGACAGGACAGATCCAACTGAACAAAGAGACCCAGTACTTC | CASSQDMGTGQIQLNKETQYF
TRBJ2-1 | - | many | TRBV27 | TGTGCCACGGGACTCTCCTACAATGAGCAGTTCTTC | CATGLSYNEQFF
TRBJ2-5 | - | few | TRBV30 | TGTGCCTGGAGTAGGGACCGCGCTGACGAGACCCAGTACTTC | CAWSRDRADETQYF
TRBJ2-1 | TRBD2 | many | TRBV7-9 | TGTGCCAGCAGCTATAGCGGGAGCGATGAGCAGTTCTTC | CASSYSGSDEQFF
TRBJ2-1 | - | many | TRBV29-1 | TGCAGCGTTGGGGGCCGGGGGACCTACAATGAGCAGTTCTTC | CSVGGRGTYNEQFF
TRBJ2-3 | TRBD1 | - | TRBV5-4 | TGTGCCAGCAGCTTTCGACAGGGTGACACAGATACGCAGTATTTT | CASSFRQGDTDTQYF
TRBJ1-6 | - | - | TRBV25-1 | TGTGCCAGCGGGGGTAGTAATTCACCCCTCCACTTT | CASGGSNSPLHF
TRBJ2-7 | TRBD1 | - | TRBV12-5 | TGTGCTAGTGGCTCACAGGGGAGAGGGTCCGAGCAGTACTTC | CASGSQGRGSEQYF
TRBJ1-1 | TRBD1 | large | TRBV28 | TGTGCCAGCAGTTTGTGGACAGGGAGTACTGAAGCTTTCTTT | CASSLWTGSTEAFF
TRBJ2-3 | - | many | TRBV11-2 | TGTGCCAGTTCTAGGTGGAGGGGAAATACGCAGTATTTT | CASSRWRGNTQYF
TRBJ2-3 | TRBD2 | - | TRBV7-9 | TGTGCCAGCAGCCCACGACTAGCGGGAGCTAGCACAGATACGCAGTATTTT | CASSPRLAGASTDTQYF
TRBJ2-3 | TRBD2 | many | TRBV12-3/TRBV12-4 | TGTGCCAGCAGTTCGCTAGCGGTAACAGATACGCAGTATTTT | CASSSLAVTDTQYF
TRBJ1-5 | - | many | TRBV3-1 | TGTGCCAGCAGCGCCGGGTATAGCAATCAGCCCCAGCATTTT | CASSAGYSNQPQHF
TRBJ2-5 | TRBD1 | many | TRBV7-2 | TGTGCCAGCAGCCTCAACAGGGGTGGGGAGACCCAGTACTTC | CASSLNRGGETQYF
TRBJ2-5 | - | many | TRBV7-2 | TGTGCCAGCAGCTTAGTTAAAGAGACCCAGTACTTC | CASSLVKETQYF
TRBJ2-5 | TRBD2 | - | TRBV12-3/TRBV12-4 | TGTGCCAGCAGTGTTACTAGCGGGAGGGCCCAAGAGACCCAGTACTTC | CASSVTSGRAQETQYF
TRBJ2-2 | - | many | TRBV27 | TGTGCCAGCAGTTTATCGACGCCCAGACAGGAGCTGTTTTTT | CASSLSTPRQELFF
TRBJ2-5 | TRBD1 | few | TRBV12-5 | TGTGCTAGTGGAACCTTACAGACAGGGTCGCAACAAGAGACCCAGTACTTC | CASGTLQTGSQQETQYF
TRBJ1-6 | TRBD1 | - | TRBV6-1 | TGTGCCAGCAGGGGAACAGGGGAGAATTCACCCCTCCACTTT | CASRGTGENSPLHF
TRBJ2-3 | - | many | TRBV3-1 | TGTGCCAGCAGTCCGCTGCAGAGGGGTCGGGATACGCAGTATTTT | CASSPLQRGRDTQYF
TRBJ1-1 | - | - | TRBV4-2 | TGTGCCAGCAGCCAAGATCGGCTCGGCGGAGCTTTCTTT | CASSQDRLGGAFF
TRBJ1-1 | TRBD1 | many | TRBV2 | TGTGCCAGCAGTGAAGCTAGGACAGGGAACACTGAAGCTTTCTTT | CASSEARTGNTEAFF
TRBJ2-3 | TRBD2 | - | TRBV10-3 | TGTGCCATCAGTGTTCTCCTACGAGCGGGAGTGGGGGCACCCACAGATACGCAGTATTTT | CAISVLLRAGVGAPTDTQYF
TRBJ1-2 | TRBD1 | many | TRBV20-1 | TGCAGTGCTAGAGGGGACAGGGCCTTAAGTGGCTACACCTTC | CSARGDRALSGYTF
TRBJ1-5 | - | many | TRBV2 | TGTGCCAGCAGCAAGGGTTTCGGCAATCAGCCCCAGCATTTT | CASSKGFGNQPQHF
TRBJ2-3 | TRBD2 | - | TRBV28 | TGTGCCAGCAGTTTGTCCTCTTGGGCTAGCGGGTTCACAGATACGCAGTATTTT | CASSLSSWASGFTDTQYF
TRBJ1-1 | TRBD1 | many | TRBV24-1 | TGTGCCACCTACCGGGACAGTCCCCCGAACACTGAAGCTTTCTTT | CATYRDSPPNTEAFF
TRBJ2-5 | - | many | TRBV12-5 | TGTGCTAGTGGTTTGTGGGAGGACGGAGAGACCCAGTACTTC | CASGLWEDGETQYF
TRBJ2-3 | - | few | TRBV7-9 | TGTGCCAGCAGCTCCCCCGGCAGAAGCACAGATACGCAGTATTTT | CASSSPGRSTDTQYF
TRBJ1-1 | - | many | TRBV12-3/TRBV12-4 | TGTGCCAGCAGTTTTACCGCGGACATGAACACTGAAGCTTTCTTT | CASSFTADMNTEAFF
TRBJ2-7 | TRBD2 | - | TRBV2 | TGTGCCAGCAGCCTCCGGGAGGCCAACGAGCAGTACTTC | CASSLREANEQYF
TRBJ1-4 | TRBD1 | - | TRBV7-9 | TGTGCCAGCAGCCATCTGACAGGGGGCGTAAGTGAAAAACTGTTTTTT | CASSHLTGGVSEKLFF
TRBJ2-5 | TRBD2 | many | TRBV19 | TGTGCCAGTAGTATAGTAGCGGGAGAAGAGACCCAGTACTTC | CASSIVAGEETQYF
TRBJ2-1 | - | many | TRBV11-2 | TGTGCCAGCAGCTTTGTGCGGACCCCAAACAATAATGAGCAGTTCTTC | CASSFVRTPNNNEQFF
TRBJ1-6 | - | - | TRBV13 | TGTGCCAGCAGCGCCCTCGGCTGGGGCCCCCAGGATTCACCCCTCCACTTT | CASSALGWGPQDSPLHF
TRBJ1-6 | - | many | TRBV2 | TGTGCCAGCGGAGACCATTCACCCCTCCACTTT | CASGDHSPLHF
TRBJ2-5 | - | - | TRBV28 | TGTGCCAGCACCGTGGAGGGTAGTTGGCAAGAGACCCAGTACTTC | CASTVEGSWQETQYF
TRBJ1-2 | - | many | TRBV6-1 | TGTGCCAGCTCAGAAGGTTACAGGTCGGATGGCTACACCTTC | CASSEGYRSDGYTF
TRBJ1-1 | - | many | TRBV25-1 | TGTGCCAGCAGACCGAATGGGAACACTGAAGCTTTCTTT | CASRPNGNTEAFF